This T cell receptor beta chain was found in a study of T cell responses to AZD1222 COVID-19 vaccine. General observations from the study: Every sample of the repertoires postdated the peak T cell response. Donors, mostly white British, included more females; clonal diversity was possibly underestimated. After two AZD1222 doses, spike-specific TCR breadth and depth rose versus day 0. The number of AZD1222 recipients seropositive at baseline was only five or six.

Profiling relied on immunoSEQ multiplex PCR, and the TCRdb table lists in-frame clones only, not all of them. The data include about 140,000 clones; the top ten clones carry about 2.3%. V lost 6 bases and J lost 2; bases outside the gene matches: 13. Per the germline V gene, CDR1 is MNHEY and CDR2 is SVGEGT. The CDR3 loop spans 18 amino acids. For this clone: Its specificity is unknown.

The TCR originated in an adult in good health. The V gene is TRBV6-2 or TRBV6-3, the J gene TRBJ2-3; 11 bases align to TRBD2. The sample taken for sequencing was peripheral blood. CDR3 nucleotide sequence: TGTGCCAGCAGCACGGATACACTACTAGCGGGGGACACAGATACGCAGTATTTT. This gives the protein CASSTDTLLAGDTDTQYF.